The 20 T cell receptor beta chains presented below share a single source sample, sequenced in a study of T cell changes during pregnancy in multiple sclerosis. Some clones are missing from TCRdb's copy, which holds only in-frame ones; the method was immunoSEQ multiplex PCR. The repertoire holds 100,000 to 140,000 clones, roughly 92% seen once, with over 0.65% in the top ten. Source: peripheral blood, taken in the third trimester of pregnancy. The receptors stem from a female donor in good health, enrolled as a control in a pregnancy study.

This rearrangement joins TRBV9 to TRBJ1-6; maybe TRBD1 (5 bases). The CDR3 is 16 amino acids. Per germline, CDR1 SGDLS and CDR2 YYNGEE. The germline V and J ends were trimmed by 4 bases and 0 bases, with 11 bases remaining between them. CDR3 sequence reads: CASSPGGSSYNSPLHF. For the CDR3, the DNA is TGTGCCAGCAGCCCCGGGGGGAGCTCCTATAATTCACCCCTCCACTTT.

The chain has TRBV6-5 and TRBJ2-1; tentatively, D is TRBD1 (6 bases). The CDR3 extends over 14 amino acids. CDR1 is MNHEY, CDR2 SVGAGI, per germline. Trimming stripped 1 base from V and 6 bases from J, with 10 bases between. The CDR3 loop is CASSYYGRGNEQFF. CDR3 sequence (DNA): TGTGCCAGCAGTTACTACGGCAGGGGCAATGAGCAGTTCTTC.

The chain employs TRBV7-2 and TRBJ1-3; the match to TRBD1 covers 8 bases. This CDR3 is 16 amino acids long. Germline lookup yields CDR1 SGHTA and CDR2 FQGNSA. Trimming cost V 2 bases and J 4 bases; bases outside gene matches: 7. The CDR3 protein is CASSLTYRGSGNTIYF. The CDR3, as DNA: TGTGCCAGCAGCTTAACCTACAGGGGGAGCGGAAACACCATATATTTT.

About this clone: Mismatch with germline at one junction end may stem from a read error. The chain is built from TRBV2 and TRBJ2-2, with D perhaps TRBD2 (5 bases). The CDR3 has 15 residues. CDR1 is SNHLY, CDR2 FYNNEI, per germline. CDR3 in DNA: TGTGCCAGCAGAGAAGACCCCGGGATAACCGGGGAGCTGTTTTTT. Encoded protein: CASREDPGITGELFF. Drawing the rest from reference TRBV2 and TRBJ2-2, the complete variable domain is EPEVTQTPSHQVTQMGQEVILRCVPISNHLYFYWYRQILGQKVEFLVSFYNNEISEKSEIFDDQFSVERPDGSNFTLKIRSTKLEDSAMYFCASREDPGITGELFFGEGSRLTVL.

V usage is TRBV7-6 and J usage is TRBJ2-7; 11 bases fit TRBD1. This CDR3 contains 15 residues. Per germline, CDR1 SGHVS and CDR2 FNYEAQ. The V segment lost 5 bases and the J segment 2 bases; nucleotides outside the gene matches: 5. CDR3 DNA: TGTGCCAGCAGCGACGGGGACAGGGGGGCCTACGAGCAGTACTTC. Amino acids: CASSDGDRGAYEQYF.

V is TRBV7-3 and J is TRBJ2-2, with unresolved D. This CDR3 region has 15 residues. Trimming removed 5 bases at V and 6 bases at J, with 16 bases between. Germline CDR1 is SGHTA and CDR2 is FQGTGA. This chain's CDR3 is CASSEAGYAAGELFF. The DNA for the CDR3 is TGTGCCAGCAGCGAGGCCGGGTACGCCGCCGGGGAGCTGTTTTTT. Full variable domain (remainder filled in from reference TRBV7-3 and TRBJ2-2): GAGVSQTPSNKVTEKGKYVELRCDPISGHTALYWYRQSLGQGPEFLIYFQGTGAADDSGLPNDRFFAVRPEGSVSTLKIQRTERGDSAVYLCASSEAGYAAGELFFGEGSRLTVL.

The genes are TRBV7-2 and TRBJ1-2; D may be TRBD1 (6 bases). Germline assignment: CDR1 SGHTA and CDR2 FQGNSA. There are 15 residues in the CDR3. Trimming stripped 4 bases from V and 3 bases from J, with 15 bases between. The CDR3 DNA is TGTGCCAGCAGCTCCCTCCGGGACACTTACTATGGCTACACCTTC. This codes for CASSSLRDTYYGYTF.

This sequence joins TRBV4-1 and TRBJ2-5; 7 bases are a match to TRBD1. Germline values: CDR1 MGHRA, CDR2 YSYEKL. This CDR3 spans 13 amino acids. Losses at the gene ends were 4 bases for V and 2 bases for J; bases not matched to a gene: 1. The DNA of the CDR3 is TGCGCCAGCAGCCTGGGACAGCAAGAGACCCAGTACTTC. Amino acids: CASSLGQQETQYF.

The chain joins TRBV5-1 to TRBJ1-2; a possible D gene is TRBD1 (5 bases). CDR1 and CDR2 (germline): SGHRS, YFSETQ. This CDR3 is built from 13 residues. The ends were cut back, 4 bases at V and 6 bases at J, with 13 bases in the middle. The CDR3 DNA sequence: TGCGCCAGCAGCCCCCCGGGGGGGGATGGCTACACCTTC. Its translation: CASSPPGGDGYTF. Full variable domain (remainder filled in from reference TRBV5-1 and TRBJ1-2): KAGVTQTPRYLIKTRGQQVTLSCSPISGHRSVSWYQQTPGQGLQFLFEYFSETQRNKGNFPGRFSGRQFSNSRSEMNVSTLELGDSALYLCASSPPGGDGYTFGSGTRLTVV.

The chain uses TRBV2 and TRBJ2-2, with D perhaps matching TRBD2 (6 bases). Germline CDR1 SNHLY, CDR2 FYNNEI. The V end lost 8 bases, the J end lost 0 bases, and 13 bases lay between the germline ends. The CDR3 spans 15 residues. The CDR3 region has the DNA TGTGCCAGCCGGCAAGGAGGGACGAACACCGGGGAGCTGTTTTTT. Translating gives CASRQGGTNTGELFF. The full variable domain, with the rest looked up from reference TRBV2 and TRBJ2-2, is EPEVTQTPSHQVTQMGQEVILRCVPISNHLYFYWYRQILGQKVEFLVSFYNNEISEKSEIFDDQFSVERPDGSNFTLKIRSTKLEDSAMYFCASRQGGTNTGELFFGEGSRLTVL.

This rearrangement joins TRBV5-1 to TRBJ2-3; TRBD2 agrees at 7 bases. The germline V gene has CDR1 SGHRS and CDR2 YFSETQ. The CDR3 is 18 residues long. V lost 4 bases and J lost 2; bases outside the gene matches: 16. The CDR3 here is CASSARSLSAGLTDTQYF. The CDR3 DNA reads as TGCGCCAGCAGCGCCCGATCGTTATCAGCGGGGCTCACAGATACGCAGTATTTT.

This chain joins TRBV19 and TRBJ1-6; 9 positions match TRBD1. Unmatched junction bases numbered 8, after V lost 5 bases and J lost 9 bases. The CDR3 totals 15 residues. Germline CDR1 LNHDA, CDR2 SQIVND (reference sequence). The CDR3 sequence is CASSPNRGRISPLHF. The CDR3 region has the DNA TGTGCCAGTAGTCCCAACAGGGGGCGAATTTCACCCCTCCACTTT. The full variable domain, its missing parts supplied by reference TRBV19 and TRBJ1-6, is DGGITQSPKYLFRKEGQNVTLSCEQNLNHDAMYWYRQDPGQGLRLIYYSQIVNDFQKGDIAEGYSVSREKKESFPLTVTSAQKNPTAFYLCASSPNRGRISPLHFGNGTRLTVT.

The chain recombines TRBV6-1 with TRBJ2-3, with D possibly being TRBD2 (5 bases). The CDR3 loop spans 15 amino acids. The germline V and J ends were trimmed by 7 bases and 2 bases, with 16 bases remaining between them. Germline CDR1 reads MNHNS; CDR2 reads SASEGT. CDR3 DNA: TGTGCCAGCATCTTTCAGACGGGGTTCACAGATACGCAGTATTTT. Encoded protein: CASIFQTGFTDTQYF.

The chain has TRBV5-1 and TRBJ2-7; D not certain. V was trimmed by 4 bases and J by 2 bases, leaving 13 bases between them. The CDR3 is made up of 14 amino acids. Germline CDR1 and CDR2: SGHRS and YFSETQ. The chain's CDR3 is CASSPRWSTYEQYF. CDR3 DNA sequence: TGCGCCAGCAGCCCCCGGTGGTCCACCTACGAGCAGTACTTC.

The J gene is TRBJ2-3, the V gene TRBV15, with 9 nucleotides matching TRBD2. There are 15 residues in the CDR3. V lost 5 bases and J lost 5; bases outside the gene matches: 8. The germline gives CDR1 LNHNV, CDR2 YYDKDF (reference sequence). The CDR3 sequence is CATSGQRGVRDTQYF. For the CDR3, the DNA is TGTGCCACCAGCGGACAGCGGGGGGTGAGAGATACGCAGTATTTT.

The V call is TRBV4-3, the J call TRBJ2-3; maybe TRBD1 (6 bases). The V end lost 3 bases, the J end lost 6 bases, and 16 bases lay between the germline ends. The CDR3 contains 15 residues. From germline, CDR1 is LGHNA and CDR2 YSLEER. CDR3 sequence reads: CASSHNLLRGDTQYF. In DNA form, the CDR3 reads TGCGCCAGCAGCCACAATTTGTTGAGGGGGGATACGCAGTATTTT.

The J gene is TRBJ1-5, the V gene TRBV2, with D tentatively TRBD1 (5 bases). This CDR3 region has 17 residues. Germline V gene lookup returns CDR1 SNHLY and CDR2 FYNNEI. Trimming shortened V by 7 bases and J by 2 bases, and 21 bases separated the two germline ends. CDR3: CASNGGGSIRGNQPQHF. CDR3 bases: TGTGCCAGCAATGGGGGGGGGTCGATTCGGGGCAATCAGCCCCAGCATTTT.

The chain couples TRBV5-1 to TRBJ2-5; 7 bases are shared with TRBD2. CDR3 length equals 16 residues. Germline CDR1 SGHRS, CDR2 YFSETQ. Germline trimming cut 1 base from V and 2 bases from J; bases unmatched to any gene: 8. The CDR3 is CASSLNIWRGQETQYF. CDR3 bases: TGCGCCAGCAGCTTGAACATCTGGCGGGGGCAAGAGACCCAGTACTTC.

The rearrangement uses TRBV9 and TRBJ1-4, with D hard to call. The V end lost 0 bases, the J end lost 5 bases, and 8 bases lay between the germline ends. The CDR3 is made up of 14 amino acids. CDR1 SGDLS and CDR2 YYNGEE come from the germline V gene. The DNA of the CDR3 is TGTGCCAGCAGCGTAGGGGCTATAAATGAAAAACTGTTTTTT. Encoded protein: CASSVGAINEKLFF.

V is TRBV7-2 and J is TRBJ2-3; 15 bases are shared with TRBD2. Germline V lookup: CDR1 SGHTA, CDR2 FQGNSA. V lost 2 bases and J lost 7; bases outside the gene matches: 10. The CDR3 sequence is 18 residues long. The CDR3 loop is CASSLRPRTSGGANTQYF. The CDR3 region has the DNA TGTGCCAGCAGCTTAAGGCCCCGGACTAGCGGGGGGGCAAATACGCAGTATTTT.